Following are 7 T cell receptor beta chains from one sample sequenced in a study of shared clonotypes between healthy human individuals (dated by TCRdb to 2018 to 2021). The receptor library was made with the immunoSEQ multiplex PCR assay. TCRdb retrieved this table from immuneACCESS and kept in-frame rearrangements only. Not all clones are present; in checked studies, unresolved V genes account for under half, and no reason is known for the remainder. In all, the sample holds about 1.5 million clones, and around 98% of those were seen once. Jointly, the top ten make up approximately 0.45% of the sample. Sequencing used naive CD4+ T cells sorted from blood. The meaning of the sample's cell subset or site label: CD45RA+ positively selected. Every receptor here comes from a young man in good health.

The CDR3 bases are TGCGCCAGCAGCAGCAATCGAAGGGCGAATGAGCAGTTCTTC. Translated: CASSSNRRANEQFF. The gene calls are TRBV5-1 and TRBJ2-1; D call uncertain. Germline lookup yields CDR1 SGHRS and CDR2 YFSETQ. The CDR3 extends over 14 amino acids. Trimming removed 4 bases at V and 7 bases at J, with 15 bases between.

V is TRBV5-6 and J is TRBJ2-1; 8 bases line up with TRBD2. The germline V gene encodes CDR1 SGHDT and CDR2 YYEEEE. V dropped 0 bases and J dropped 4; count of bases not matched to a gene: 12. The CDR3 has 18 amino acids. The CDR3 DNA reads TGTGCCAGCAGCTTGGGAGCGCTGAGCGGGAGTTCATACAATGAGCAGTTCTTC. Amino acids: CASSLGALSGSSYNEQFF.

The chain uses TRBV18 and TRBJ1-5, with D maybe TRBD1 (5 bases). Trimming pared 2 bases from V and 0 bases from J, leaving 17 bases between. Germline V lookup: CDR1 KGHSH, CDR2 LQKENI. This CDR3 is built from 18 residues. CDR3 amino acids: CASSPVQGRSYSNQPQHF. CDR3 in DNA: TGTGCCAGCTCACCAGTCCAGGGTAGGAGCTATAGCAATCAGCCCCAGCATTTT.

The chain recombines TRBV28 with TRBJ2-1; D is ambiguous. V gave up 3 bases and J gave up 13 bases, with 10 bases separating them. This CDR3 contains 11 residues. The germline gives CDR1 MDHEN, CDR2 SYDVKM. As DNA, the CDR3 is TGTGCCAGCAGTTTTTCCTCACTCCAGTTCTTC. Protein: CASSFSSLQFF.

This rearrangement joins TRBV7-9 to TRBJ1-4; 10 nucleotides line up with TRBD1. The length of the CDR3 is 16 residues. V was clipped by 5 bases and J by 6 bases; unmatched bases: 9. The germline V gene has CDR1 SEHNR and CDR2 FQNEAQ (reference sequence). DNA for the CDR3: TGTGCCAGCAGCCTCCGACAGGGGGCGCGTTATGAAAAACTGTTTTTT. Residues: CASSLRQGARYEKLFF.

The CDR3 DNA reads TGTGCCAGCAGTGGGACAGACTACAATGAGCAGTTCTTC. Protein sequence: CASSGTDYNEQFF. The rearrangement uses TRBV27 and TRBJ2-1; TRBD1 matches 7 bases. Germline values: CDR1 MNHEY, CDR2 SMNVEV (reference sequence). V lost 5 bases to trimming and J lost 3 bases; unmatched junction nucleotides: 1. The CDR3 runs to 13 residues.

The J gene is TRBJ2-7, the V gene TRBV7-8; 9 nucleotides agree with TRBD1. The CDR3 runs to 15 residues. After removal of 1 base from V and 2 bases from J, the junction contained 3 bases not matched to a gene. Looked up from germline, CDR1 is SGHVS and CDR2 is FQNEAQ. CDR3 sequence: CASSLGQGVPYEQYF. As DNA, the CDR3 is TGTGCCAGCAGCTTAGGACAGGGGGTTCCCTACGAGCAGTACTTC.